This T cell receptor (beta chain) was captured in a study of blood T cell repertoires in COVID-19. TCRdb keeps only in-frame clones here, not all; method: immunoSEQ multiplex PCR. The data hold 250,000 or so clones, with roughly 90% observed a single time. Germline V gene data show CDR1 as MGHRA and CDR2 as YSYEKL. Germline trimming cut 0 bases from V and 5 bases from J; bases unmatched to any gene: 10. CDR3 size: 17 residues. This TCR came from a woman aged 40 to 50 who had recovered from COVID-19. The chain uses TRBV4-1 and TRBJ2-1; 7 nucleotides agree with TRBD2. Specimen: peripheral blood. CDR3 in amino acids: CASSQEHPWGRDNEQFF. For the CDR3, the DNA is TGCGCCAGCAGCCAAGAGCACCCTTGGGGGAGGGACAATGAGCAGTTCTTC.